This is a list of T cell receptor beta chains from one sample in a study of identical twins. TCRdb analysed the 5' RACE reads with MiXCR anew, one entry per CDR3 protein. The sample lists some 660,000 distinct CDR3 sequences, less than 10% occurring once. The sample also formed part of further work on yellow fever vaccine responses in identical twins.

The sample consisted of PBMCs. The receptors originated from a woman between 18 and 29 years old in good health. Both conserved end residues are part of each CDR3. D genes are given only for firm matches. Clone size is shown for a subset of rows, as once, few, many or a class of expanded clone.

TRBJ2-2 | TRBV29-1 | TRBD2 | many | CSAGTSAYTGELFF | TGCAGCGCGGGGACTAGCGCGTACACCGGGGAGCTGTTTTTT
TRBJ2-1 | TRBV5-1 | - | few | CARFGRPYNEQFF | TGCGCCAGGTTTGGAAGGCCCTACAATGAGCAGTTCTTC
TRBJ2-1 | TRBV3-1 | TRBD2 | - | CASSTGTSEVNEQFF | TGTGCCAGCAGCACCGGGACTAGCGAGGTAAATGAGCAGTTCTTC
TRBJ2-1 | TRBV7-9 | TRBD2 | many | CASSLSGGLNEQFF | TGTGCCAGCAGTCTAAGCGGGGGGCTCAATGAGCAGTTCTTC
TRBJ2-7 | TRBV6-1 | - | many | CASRDNGRTYEQYF | TGTGCCAGCAGGGACAACGGCAGAACCTACGAGCAGTACTTC
TRBJ2-7 | TRBV7-2 | TRBD2 | few | CASSSRLAGGPYEQYF | TGTGCCAGCAGCTCACGACTAGCGGGGGGCCCCTACGAGCAGTACTTC
TRBJ1-1 | TRBV6-1 | - | many | CASSVEGGTEAFF | TGTGCCAGCAGTGTGGAGGGGGGGACTGAAGCTTTCTTT
TRBJ1-3 | TRBV20-1 | - | - | CSASLPGSGNTIYF | TGCAGTGCTAGCCTCCCTGGCTCTGGAAACACCATATATTTT
TRBJ1-1 | TRBV5-6 | TRBD1 | - | CASSGTGRYTEAFF | TGTGCCAGCAGCGGGACAGGGAGATATACTGAAGCTTTCTTT
TRBJ2-5 | TRBV6-1 | - | many | CASRRTRYQETQYF | TGTGCCAGCAGAAGAACGAGGTACCAAGAGACCCAGTACTTC
TRBJ2-2 | TRBV28 | - | many | CASSFEDYGRELFF | TGTGCCAGCAGTTTTGAGGACTACGGCCGGGAGCTGTTTTTT
TRBJ2-4 | TRBV2 | TRBD2 | - | CASSAGTSGIPKNIQYF | TGTGCCAGCAGTGCCGGGACTAGCGGGATTCCCAAAAACATTCAGTACTTC
TRBJ2-6 | TRBV3-1 | - | - | CASANSGANVLTF | TGTGCCAGCGCCAACTCTGGGGCCAACGTCCTGACTTTC
TRBJ1-1 | TRBV6-1 | - | - | CASSEIQMNTEAFF | TGTGCCAGCAGTGAAATACAGATGAACACTGAAGCTTTCTTT
TRBJ2-1 | TRBV20-1 | TRBD2 | - | CSARPRTSGAREQFF | TGCAGTGCTAGACCAAGGACTAGCGGCGCCCGTGAGCAGTTCTTC
TRBJ2-3 | TRBV2 | TRBD2 | few | CASSELAGAGDTQYF | TGTGCCAGCAGTGAATTAGCGGGGGCGGGGGATACGCAGTATTTT
TRBJ2-7 | TRBV28 | TRBD2 | few | CASSPLTSGQTSYEQYF | TGTGCCAGCTCCCCCCTTACTAGCGGACAAACTTCCTACGAGCAGTACTTC
TRBJ2-1 | TRBV2 | TRBD1 | few | CASGTGLGNEQFF | TGTGCCAGCGGGACAGGGTTGGGCAATGAGCAGTTCTTC
TRBJ2-7 | TRBV2 | - | many | CASDDSSYEQYF | TGTGCCAGCGACGACTCCTCCTACGAGCAGTACTTC
TRBJ1-4 | TRBV5-4 | TRBD1 | few | CASSPGTGAEKLFF | TGTGCCAGCAGCCCTGGGACAGGGGCGGAAAAACTGTTTTTT
TRBJ2-7 | TRBV5-1 | - | many | CASSVDTSYEQYF | TGCGCCAGCAGCGTAGATACTTCCTACGAGCAGTACTTC
TRBJ1-3 | TRBV5-1 | - | many | CASSLARGTFSGNTIYF | TGCGCCAGCAGCTTGGCCCGGGGTACCTTCTCTGGAAACACCATATATTTT
TRBJ2-1 | TRBV12-3/TRBV12-4 | TRBD1 | few | CASISAGGVNNEQFF | TGTGCCAGCATTTCGGCAGGGGGCGTCAACAATGAGCAGTTCTTC
TRBJ2-1 | TRBV29-1 | - | - | CSVRRIEQFF | TGCAGCGTAAGACGTATTGAGCAGTTCTTC
TRBJ2-3 | TRBV5-8 | TRBD1 | - | CASHQGTGIGDTQYF | TGTGCCAGCCATCAGGGGACAGGAATTGGAGATACGCAGTATTTT
TRBJ2-7 | TRBV7-8 | - | few | CASSLTRQRPYEQYF | TGTGCCAGCAGCTTAACCCGACAGCGCCCCTACGAGCAGTACTTC
TRBJ2-1 | TRBV6-1 | - | - | CASRRDNQNNEQFF | TGTGCCAGCAGGCGGGACAACCAAAACAATGAGCAGTTCTTC
TRBJ2-4 | TRBV20-1 | - | - | CSARGQELAKNIQYF | TGCAGTGCTAGAGGGCAGGAACTAGCCAAAAACATTCAGTACTTC
TRBJ1-2 | TRBV7-9 | TRBD1 | few | CASTRDRGNDGYTF | TGTGCCAGCACCAGGGACAGGGGAAATGATGGCTACACCTTC
TRBJ2-5 | TRBV11-2 | TRBD2 | many | CASSLHVPGLAGGETQYF | TGTGCCAGCAGCCTACACGTTCCGGGACTAGCGGGTGGGGAGACCCAGTACTTC